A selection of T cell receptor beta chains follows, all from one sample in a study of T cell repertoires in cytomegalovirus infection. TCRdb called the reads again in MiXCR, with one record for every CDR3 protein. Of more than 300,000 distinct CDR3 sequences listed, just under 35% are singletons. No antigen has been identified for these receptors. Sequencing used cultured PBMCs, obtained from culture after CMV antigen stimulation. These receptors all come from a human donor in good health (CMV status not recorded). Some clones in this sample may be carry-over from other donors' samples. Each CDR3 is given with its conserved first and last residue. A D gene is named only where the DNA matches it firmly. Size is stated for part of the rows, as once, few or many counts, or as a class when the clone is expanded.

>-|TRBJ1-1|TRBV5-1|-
CASSLSTSNTEAFF
TGCGCCAGCAGCTTAAGCACCTCGAACACTGAAGCTTTCTTT
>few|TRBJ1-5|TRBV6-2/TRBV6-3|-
CASSYSRGAHGNQPQHF
TGTGCCAGCAGTTACTCCCGGGGGGCTCACGGCAATCAGCCCCAGCATTTT
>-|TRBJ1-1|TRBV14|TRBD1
CASSQNLGGNEAFF
TGTGCCAGCAGCCAGAACTTAGGGGGCAACGAAGCTTTCTTT
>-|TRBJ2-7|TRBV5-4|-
CASSFGPFKSYEQYF
TGTGCCAGCAGCTTTGGGCCATTTAAGTCCTACGAGCAGTACTTC
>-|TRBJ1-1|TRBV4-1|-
CASSQRAGTPNTEAFF
TGCGCCAGCAGCCAAAGGGCTGGGACACCGAACACTGAAGCTTTCTTT
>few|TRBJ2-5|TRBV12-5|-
CASGLESGGLRETQYF
TGTGCTAGTGGTTTGGAGTCAGGGGGACTTCGGGAGACCCAGTACTTC
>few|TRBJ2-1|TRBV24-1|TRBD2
CATSGEPGTSGRGSYNEQFF
TGTGCCACCAGTGGCGAACCGGGGACTAGCGGGAGGGGATCCTACAATGAGCAGTTCTTC
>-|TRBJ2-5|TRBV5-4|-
CASSIGTQKETQYF
TGTGCCAGCAGCATCGGGACACAGAAAGAGACCCAGTACTTC
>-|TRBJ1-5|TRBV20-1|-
CSAREVTVSNQPQHF
TGCAGTGCTAGAGAGGTGACAGTTAGCAATCAGCCCCAGCATTTT
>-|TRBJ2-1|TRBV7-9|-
CASSRLEGWNEQFF
TGTGCCAGCAGTCGACTAGAAGGGTGGAATGAGCAGTTCTTC
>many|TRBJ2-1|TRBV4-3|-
CASSQDSGGYNEQFF
TGCGCCAGCAGCCAAGACAGCGGAGGCTACAATGAGCAGTTCTTC
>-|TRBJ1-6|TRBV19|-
CASRTDPRAGYNSPLHF
TGTGCCAGTAGGACCGACCCACGGGCTGGCTATAATTCACCCCTCCACTTT
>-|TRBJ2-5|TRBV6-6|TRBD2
CARTTRGRGETQYF
TGTGCCCGCACGACACGTGGGAGGGGAGAGACCCAGTACTTC
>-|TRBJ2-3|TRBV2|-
CASRATGIDTQYF
TGTGCCAGCAGAGCCACAGGGATAGATACGCAGTATTTT
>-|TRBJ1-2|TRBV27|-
CASSLIPLRVPNPYGYTF
TGTGCCAGCAGTTTAATTCCCCTAAGAGTTCCTAACCCCTATGGCTACACCTTC
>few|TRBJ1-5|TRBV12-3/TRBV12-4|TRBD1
CASSSRQGYQPQHF
TGTGCCAGCAGTTCCCGACAGGGTTATCAGCCCCAGCATTTT
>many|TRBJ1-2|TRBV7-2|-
CASSLDQGGGSGYTF
TGTGCCAGCAGCTTAGATCAGGGAGGCGGGAGTGGCTACACCTTC
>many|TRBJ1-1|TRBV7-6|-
CASSLAQDMNTEAFF
TGTGCCAGCAGCTTAGCGCAGGATATGAACACTGAAGCTTTCTTT
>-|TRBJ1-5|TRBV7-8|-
CASSLWDTNQPQHF
TGTGCCAGCAGCTTATGGGACACCAATCAGCCCCAGCATTTT
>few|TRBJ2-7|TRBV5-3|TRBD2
CASSWETSGYEQYF
TGTGCCAGCAGCTGGGAAACTAGCGGCTACGAGCAGTACTTC
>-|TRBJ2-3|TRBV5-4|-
CASSRGGGYTDTQYF
TGTGCCAGCAGCCGGGGTGGCGGTTACACAGATACGCAGTATTTT
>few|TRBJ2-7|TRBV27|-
CASSSPGVYEQYF
TGTGCCAGCAGTTCACCAGGAGTCTACGAGCAGTACTTC
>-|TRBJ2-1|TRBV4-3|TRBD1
CASSQGTGLGNEQFF
TGCGCCAGCAGCCAAGGGACAGGGCTCGGCAATGAGCAGTTCTTC
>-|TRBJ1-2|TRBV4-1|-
CASSHPTGREGYGYTF
TGCGCCAGCAGCCACCCAACAGGGAGAGAGGGCTATGGCTACACCTTC
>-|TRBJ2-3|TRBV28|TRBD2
CASTIQRGTRYTQYF
TGTGCCAGCACCATCCAGCGAGGGACTAGGTATACGCAGTATTTT
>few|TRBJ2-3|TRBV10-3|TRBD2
CAISEASGTPDTQYF
TGTGCCATCAGTGAGGCTAGCGGGACCCCAGATACGCAGTATTTT
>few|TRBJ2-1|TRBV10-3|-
CAISESGSGINNEQFF
TGTGCCATCAGTGAGTCTGGGTCAGGGATAAACAATGAGCAGTTCTTC
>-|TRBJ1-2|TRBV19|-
CASSGGQLYGYTF
TGTGCCAGTAGTGGAGGACAGCTCTATGGCTACACCTTC
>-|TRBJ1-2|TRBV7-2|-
CASSRSLAGAYGYTF
TGTGCCAGCAGCCGCTCCCTTGCCGGGGCGTATGGCTACACCTTC
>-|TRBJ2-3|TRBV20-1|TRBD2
CSASTSLAGISDTQYF
TGCAGTGCTTCCACTTCCCTAGCGGGAATTTCAGATACGCAGTATTTT
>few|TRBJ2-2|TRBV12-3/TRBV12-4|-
CAGRTANTGELFF
TGTGCCGGGAGAACCGCGAACACCGGGGAGCTGTTTTTT
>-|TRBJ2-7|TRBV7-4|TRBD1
CASSSPEGAQRYEQYF
TGTGCCAGCAGCTCCCCCGAGGGGGCCCAACGCTACGAGCAGTACTTC
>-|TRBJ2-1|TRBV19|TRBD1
CASSRAGGTFYNEQFF
TGTGCCAGTAGTAGGGCAGGGGGCACATTCTACAATGAGCAGTTCTTC
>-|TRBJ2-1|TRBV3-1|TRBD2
CASSQDGAGDEQFF
TGTGCCAGCAGCCAAGATGGAGCGGGAGATGAGCAGTTCTTC
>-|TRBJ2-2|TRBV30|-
CAWSGDFNTGELFF
TGTGCCTGGAGCGGGGACTTCAACACCGGGGAGCTGTTTTTT
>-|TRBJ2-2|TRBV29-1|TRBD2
CSVAVAGEDTGELFF
TGCAGCGTGGCGGTGGCGGGAGAGGACACCGGGGAGCTGTTTTTT
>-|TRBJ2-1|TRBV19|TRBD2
CASSILAGGSYNEQFF
TGTGCCAGTAGTATTCTCGCGGGAGGCTCCTACAATGAGCAGTTCTTC
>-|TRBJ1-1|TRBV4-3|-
CASSPQLWTATEAFF
TGCGCCAGCAGCCCGCAACTATGGACAGCCACTGAAGCTTTCTTT
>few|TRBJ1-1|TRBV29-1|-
CSVVTQVEAFF
TGCAGCGTTGTAACACAGGTTGAAGCTTTCTTT